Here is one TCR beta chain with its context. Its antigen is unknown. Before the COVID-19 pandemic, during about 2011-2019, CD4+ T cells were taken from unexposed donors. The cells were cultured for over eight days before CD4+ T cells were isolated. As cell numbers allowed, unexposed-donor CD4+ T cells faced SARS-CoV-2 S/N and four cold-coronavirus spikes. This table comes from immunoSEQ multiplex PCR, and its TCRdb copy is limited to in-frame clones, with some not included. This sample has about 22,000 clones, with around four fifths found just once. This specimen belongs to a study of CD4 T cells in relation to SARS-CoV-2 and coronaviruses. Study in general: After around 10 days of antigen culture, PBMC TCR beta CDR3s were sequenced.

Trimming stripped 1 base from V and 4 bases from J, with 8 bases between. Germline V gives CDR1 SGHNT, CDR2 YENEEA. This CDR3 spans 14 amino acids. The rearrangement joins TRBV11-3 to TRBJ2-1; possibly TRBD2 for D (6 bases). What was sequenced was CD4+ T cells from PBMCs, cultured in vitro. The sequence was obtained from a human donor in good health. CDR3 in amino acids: CASSLGLAYNEQFF. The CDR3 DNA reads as TGTGCCAGCAGCTTAGGGCTAGCGTACAATGAGCAGTTCTTC.